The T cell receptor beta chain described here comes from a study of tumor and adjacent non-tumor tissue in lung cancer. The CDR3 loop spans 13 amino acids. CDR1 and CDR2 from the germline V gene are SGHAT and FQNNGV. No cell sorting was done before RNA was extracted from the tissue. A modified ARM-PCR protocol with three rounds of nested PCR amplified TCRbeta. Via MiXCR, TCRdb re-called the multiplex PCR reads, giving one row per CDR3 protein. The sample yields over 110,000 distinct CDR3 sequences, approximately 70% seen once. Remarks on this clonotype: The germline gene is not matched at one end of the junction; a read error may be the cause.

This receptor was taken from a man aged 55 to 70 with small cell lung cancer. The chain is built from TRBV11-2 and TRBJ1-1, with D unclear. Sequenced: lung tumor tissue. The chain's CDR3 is CASNNYRDTEAFF. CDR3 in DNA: TGTGCAAGCAACAACTACCGGGACACTGAAGCTTTCTTT.